This entry concerns a single T cell receptor (beta chain). What it binds is not known. The CDR3 totals 16 residues. J was trimmed by 1 base and V by 1 base; bases with no gene match: 6. Germline-derived CDR1 and CDR2 are MDHEN and SYDVKM. These data originate in a study of T cell responses to AZD1222 COVID-19 vaccine. For the study at large: Analysis merged second doses at about 4 or about 12 weeks. Study-wide findings and caveats: Repertoire samples came only from after the peak T cell response.

Data came from immunoSEQ multiplex PCR; TCRdb stores just in-frame clones and leaves some out. Found here are around 99,000 clones, around nine tenths of them singletons; the top ten hold about an eighth. The rearrangement links TRBV28 to TRBJ2-7; 8 positions agree with TRBD2. The source was peripheral blood, collected on day 0 of AZD1222 vaccination. The TCR sequence derives from an adult in good health. The CDR3 DNA sequence: TGTGCCAGCAGTTTATTCGCGGGAGGTGGATCCTACGAGCAGTACTTC. Amino acids: CASSLFAGGGSYEQYF.